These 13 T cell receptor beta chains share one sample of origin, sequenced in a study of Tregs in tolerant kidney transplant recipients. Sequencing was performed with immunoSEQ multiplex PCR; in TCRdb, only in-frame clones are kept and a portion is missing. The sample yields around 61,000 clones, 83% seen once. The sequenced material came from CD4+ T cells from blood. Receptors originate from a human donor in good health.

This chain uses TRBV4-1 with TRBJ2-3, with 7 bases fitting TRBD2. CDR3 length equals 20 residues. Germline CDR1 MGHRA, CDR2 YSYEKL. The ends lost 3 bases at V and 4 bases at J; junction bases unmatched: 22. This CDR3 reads CASSHPGWGGRTTRADTQYF. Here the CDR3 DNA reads TGCGCCAGCAGCCACCCGGGATGGGGGGGTCGTACTACCCGCGCAGATACGCAGTATTTT.

CDR3 amino acids: CASRPSGVATEAFF. The DNA of the CDR3 is TGTGCCAGCAGGCCCTCAGGGGTTGCCACTGAAGCTTTCTTT. V gene TRBV7-3 combines with J gene TRBJ1-1, with D possibly matching TRBD1 (6 bases). V was cut by 6 bases and J by 4 bases, with 15 bases left in between. The V gene's germline CDR1 is SGHTA and CDR2 FQGTGA. The CDR3 runs to 14 residues.

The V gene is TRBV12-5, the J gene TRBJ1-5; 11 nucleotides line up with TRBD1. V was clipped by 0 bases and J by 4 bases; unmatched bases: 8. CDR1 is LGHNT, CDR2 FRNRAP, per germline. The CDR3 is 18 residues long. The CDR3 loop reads CASGLVLGQGVLNQPQHF. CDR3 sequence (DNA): TGTGCTAGTGGTTTGGTACTGGGACAGGGGGTTCTTAATCAGCCCCAGCATTTT.

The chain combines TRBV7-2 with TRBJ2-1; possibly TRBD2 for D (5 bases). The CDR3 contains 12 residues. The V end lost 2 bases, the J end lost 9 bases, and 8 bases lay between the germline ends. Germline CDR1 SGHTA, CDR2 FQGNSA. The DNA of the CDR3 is TGTGCCAGCAGCTTATGGCGGGTTGAGCAGTTCTTC. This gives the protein CASSLWRVEQFF.

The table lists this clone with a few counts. CDR3 coding DNA: TGCAGCGCGTTTCGCGGGAGCACAGATACGCAGTATTTT. Residues: CSAFRGSTDTQYF. This chain uses TRBV29-1 with TRBJ2-3, with D possibly TRBD2 on 5 matching bases. The CDR3 has 13 amino acids. The V gene's germline CDR1 is SQVTM and CDR2 ANQGSEA. The V end was cut by 7 bases, the J end by 0 bases, with 11 bases between.

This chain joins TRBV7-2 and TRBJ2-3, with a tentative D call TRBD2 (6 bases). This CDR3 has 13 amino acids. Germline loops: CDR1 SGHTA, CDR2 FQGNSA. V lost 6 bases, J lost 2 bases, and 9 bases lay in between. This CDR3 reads CASRGLNTDTQYF. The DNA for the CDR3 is TGTGCCAGCAGGGGACTTAACACAGATACGCAGTATTTT. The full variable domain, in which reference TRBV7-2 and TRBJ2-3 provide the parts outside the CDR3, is GAGVSQSPSNKVTEKGKDVELRCDPISGHTALYWYRQSLGQGLEFLIYFQGNSAPDKSGLPSDRFSAERTGGSVSTLTIQRTQQEDSAVYLCASRGLNTDTQYFGPGTRLTVL.

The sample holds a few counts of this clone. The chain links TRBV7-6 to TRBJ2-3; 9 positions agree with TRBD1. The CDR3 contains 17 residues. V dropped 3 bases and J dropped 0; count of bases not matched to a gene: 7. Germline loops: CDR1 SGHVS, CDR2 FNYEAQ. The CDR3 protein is CASSFGTGIGSTDTQYF. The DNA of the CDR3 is TGTGCCAGCAGCTTCGGGACAGGGATTGGGAGCACAGATACGCAGTATTTT.

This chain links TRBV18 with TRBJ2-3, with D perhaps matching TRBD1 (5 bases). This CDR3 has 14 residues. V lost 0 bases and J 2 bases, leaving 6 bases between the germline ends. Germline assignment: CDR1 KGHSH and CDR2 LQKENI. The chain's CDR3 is CASSPPGLTDTQYF. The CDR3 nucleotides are TGTGCCAGCTCACCACCGGGGCTCACAGATACGCAGTATTTT.

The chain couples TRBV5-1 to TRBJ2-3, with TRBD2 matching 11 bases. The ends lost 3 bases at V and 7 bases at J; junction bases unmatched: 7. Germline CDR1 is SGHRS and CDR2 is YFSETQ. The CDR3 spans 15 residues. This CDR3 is CASSYGLAGTYTQYF. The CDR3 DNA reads TGCGCCAGCAGCTACGGACTAGCGGGTACTTATACGCAGTATTTT.

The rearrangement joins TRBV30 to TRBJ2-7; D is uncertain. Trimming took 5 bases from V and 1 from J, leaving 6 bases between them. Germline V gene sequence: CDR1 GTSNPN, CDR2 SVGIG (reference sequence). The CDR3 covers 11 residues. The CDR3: CAWRRSYEQYF. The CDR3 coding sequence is TGTGCCTGGCGTCGGTCCTACGAGCAGTACTTC.

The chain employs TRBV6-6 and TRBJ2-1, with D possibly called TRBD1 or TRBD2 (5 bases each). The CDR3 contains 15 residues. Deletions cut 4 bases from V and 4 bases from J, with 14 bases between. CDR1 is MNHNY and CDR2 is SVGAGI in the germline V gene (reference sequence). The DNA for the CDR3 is TGTGCCAGCAGTTTCGCCGGGACGGGTTACAATGAGCAGTTCTTC. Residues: CASSFAGTGYNEQFF.

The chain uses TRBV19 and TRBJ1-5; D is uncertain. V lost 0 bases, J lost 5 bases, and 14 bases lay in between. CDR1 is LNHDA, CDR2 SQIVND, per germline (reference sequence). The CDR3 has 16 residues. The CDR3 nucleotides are TGTGCCAGTAGTATAGATCATTGGTCACTGGATCAGCCCCAGCATTTT. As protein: CASSIDHWSLDQPQHF.

CDR3 coding DNA: TGCGCCAGCAGCTTGATGGGCGTTCGTTCAGATACGCAGTATTTT. Its translation is CASSLMGVRSDTQYF. The chain carries TRBV5-1 and TRBJ2-3; no clear D. The germline gives CDR1 SGHRS, CDR2 YFSETQ. The CDR3 is made up of 15 amino acids. With 1 base removed from V and 4 bases from J, the gap between germline ends came to 13 bases. Complete variable domain (other parts from reference TRBV5-1 and TRBJ2-3): KAGVTQTPRYLIKTRGQQVTLSCSPISGHRSVSWYQQTPGQGLQFLFEYFSETQRNKGNFPGRFSGRQFSNSRSEMNVSTLELGDSALYLCASSLMGVRSDTQYFGPGTRLTVL.